What follows are 31 T cell receptor beta chains derived from one specimen sequenced in a study of T cells in Graves' hyperthyroidism and ophthalmopathy. RNA transcripts provided the source from which TCR beta CDR3 regions were amplified. An initial round of RT-PCR targeting the TCR CDR3 relied on the HTBI primer set. TCRdb redid the calling of the multiplex PCR reads with MiXCR, one entry per CDR3 protein. The sample includes approximately 590,000 distinct CDR3 sequences, approximately 14% of them seen just once. Sequencing input: blood. The receptors derive from a woman aged 30 to 39 with Graves' hyperthyroidism.

About this clonotype itself: This may come from a read error, since a much larger clone is one base off. V and J are TRBV19 and TRBJ1-5; TRBD1 matches 8 bases. This CDR3 comprises 15 residues. In germline, CDR1 is LNHDA, CDR2 SQIVND (reference sequence). The CDR3 nucleotides are TGTACCAGTAGGGACGACAGGGGCGGCGCTCAGCCCCAGCATTTT. This sequence encodes CTSRDDRGGAQPQHF. Complete variable domain (other parts from reference TRBV19 and TRBJ1-5): DGGITQSPKYLFRKEGQNVTLSCEQNLNHDAMYWYRQDPGQGLRLIYYSQIVNDFQKGDIAEGYSVSREKKESFPLTVTSAQKNPTAFYLCTSRDDRGGAQPQHFGDGTRLSIL.

The table lists this clonotype with many counts. The chain's CDR3 is CASSLLRGVSAEQYF. Here the CDR3 DNA reads TGTGCCAGCAGCTTATTGCGGGGAGTATCGGCCGAGCAGTACTTC. The chain recombines TRBV7-8 with TRBJ2-7, with D possibly matching TRBD2 (6 bases). Germline CDR1 is SGHVS and CDR2 is FQNEAQ. The CDR3 sequence is 15 residues long. V lost 2 bases and J lost 6, with 17 bases in between.

This clonotype was picked up a small number of times. The chain employs TRBV20-1 and TRBJ1-5; D is unclear. The CDR3 is 14 amino acids. Germline V lookup: CDR1 DFQATT, CDR2 SNEGSKA (reference sequence). Trimming shortened V by 6 bases and J by 3 bases, and 15 bases separated the two germline ends. The CDR3 DNA follows: TGCAGTGCCGTAGAGGGCGCATCCAATCAGCCCCAGCATTTT. Amino acid sequence: CSAVEGASNQPQHF.

This clonotype was counted between two and nine times. J is TRBJ1-1 and V is TRBV19; no clear D gene. Trimming removed 5 bases at V and 5 bases at J, with 6 bases between. Germline values: CDR1 LNHDA, CDR2 SQIVND (reference sequence). This CDR3 comprises 11 residues. The CDR3 here is CASSDRTEAFF. For the CDR3, the DNA is TGTGCCAGTAGTGACCGAACTGAAGCTTTCTTT.

The V call is TRBV27, the J call TRBJ1-5; D not resolved. This CDR3 is built from 10 residues. Trimming shortened V by 7 bases and J by 5 bases, and 3 bases separated the two germline ends. CDR1 and CDR2 (germline): MNHEY, SMNVEV (reference sequence). CDR3 DNA sequence: TGTGCCAGCACATATCAGCCCCAGCATTTT. Translated: CASTYQPQHF.

The chain links TRBV6-5 to TRBJ2-1; the match to TRBD2 covers 12 bases. This CDR3 is built from 15 residues. V shed 11 bases and J 6 bases; nucleotides not matched to a gene: 11. Germline-derived CDR1 and CDR2 are MNHEY and SVGAGI. Here the CDR3 reads CAGSLLAGGSNEQFF. The CDR3 nucleotides read TGTGCCGGAAGTTTACTAGCGGGAGGATCCAATGAGCAGTTCTTC.

This clonotype has just a few counts. This chain connects TRBV7-6 to TRBJ1-6; D not resolved. The CDR3 is 15 residues long. Germline V gene data show CDR1 as SGHVS and CDR2 as FNYEAQ. Trimming removed 2 bases from V and 10 bases from J, with 15 bases in between. The CDR3 DNA follows: TGTGCCAGCAGCTTATCTGCTCAGGAGGTCTCACCCCTCCACTTT. This gives the protein CASSLSAQEVSPLHF.

The chain recombines TRBV4-1 with TRBJ2-1; a possible D gene is TRBD2 (6 bases). Per germline, CDR1 MGHRA and CDR2 YSYEKL. V lost 1 base and J 4 bases, leaving 11 bases between the germline ends. This CDR3 comprises 15 residues. The CDR3, as DNA: TGCGCCAGCAGCCAAGGGGCTAGCGAGTACAATGAGCAGTTCTTC. This sequence encodes CASSQGASEYNEQFF.

Regarding this clonotype: Being one base from a much bigger clone, this may be a read error. The chain is built from TRBV3-1 and TRBJ1-6; maybe TRBD1 (5 bases). Per the germline V gene, CDR1 is LGHDT and CDR2 is YNNKEL (reference sequence). This CDR3 region has 15 residues. Trimming cost V 11 bases and J 7 bases, with 21 bases left between them. The CDR3 sequence: CAGTKLGDGNSPLHF. The CDR3 region has the DNA TGTGCCGGCACCAAACTAGGGGATGGGAATTCACCCCTCCACTTT.

The chain carries TRBV19 and TRBJ2-6, with D possibly being TRBD1 (5 bases). The ends were cut back, 3 bases at V and 0 bases at J, with 15 bases in the middle. CDR1 is LNHDA, CDR2 SQIVND, per germline (reference sequence). This CDR3 has 18 residues. CDR3 sequence (DNA): TGTGCCAGTAGTATGGTAGGACAAAGCAACTCTGGGGCCAACGTCCTGACTTTC. Its protein product is CASSMVGQSNSGANVLTF.

In its sample, this clonotype was seen a few times. The rearrangement uses TRBV5-1 and TRBJ2-1; D unclear. Germline V gene lookup returns CDR1 SGHRS and CDR2 YFSETQ. CDR3 length: 14 residues. The germline V and J ends were trimmed by 5 bases and 6 bases, with 15 bases remaining between them. CDR3 sequence reads: CASSRTAPPNEQFF. The CDR3 nucleotides are TGCGCCAGCAGTAGGACCGCTCCCCCCAATGAGCAGTTCTTC.

This clonotype appeared many times. The genes are TRBV20-1 and TRBJ2-3; 12 bases are shared with TRBD2. V lost 1 base to trimming and J lost 0 bases; unmatched junction nucleotides: 5. The CDR3 sequence is 17 residues long. Germline CDR1 is DFQATT and CDR2 is SNEGSKA (reference sequence). CDR3 amino acids: CSARGLGLAGSTDTQYF. CDR3 DNA: TGCAGTGCTAGAGGTTTGGGACTAGCGGGCAGCACAGATACGCAGTATTTT.

This clonotype occurred many times. This chain uses TRBV12-3 or TRBV12-4 with TRBJ2-7; TRBD2 matches 9 bases. V was clipped by 5 bases and J by 3 bases; unmatched bases: 14. This CDR3 is 17 amino acids long. DNA for the CDR3: TGTGCCAGCAGTCCCATCAAGGGGGCTAGCGGGAACTACGAGCAGTACTTC. Translated, it gives CASSPIKGASGNYEQYF.

This clonotype was counted many times. This chain connects TRBV3-1 to TRBJ1-2; 7 bases fit TRBD1. There are 15 residues in the CDR3. Germline assignment: CDR1 LGHDT and CDR2 YNNKEL (reference sequence). With V trimmed by 0 bases and J by 8 bases, 9 bases remained unmatched. The CDR3 nucleotides read TGTGCCAGCAGCCAAGAAGGGACAGCGCCTTTCGGCTACACCTTC. Translated: CASSQEGTAPFGYTF.

The chain uses TRBV3-1 and TRBJ2-1, with 11 bases matching TRBD2. The V segment lost 0 bases and the J segment 1 base; nucleotides outside the gene matches: 11. Germline V gene sequence: CDR1 LGHDT, CDR2 YNNKEL (reference sequence). There are 20 residues in the CDR3. Written as DNA, the CDR3 is TGTGCCAGCAGCCAAGATCTACTAGCGGGAGTAAGTAAGTCCTACAATGAGCAGTTCTTC. It translates to CASSQDLLAGVSKSYNEQFF.

Notes on this clonotype: The junction and the germline gene differ at one end; a read error may be behind it. This sequence joins TRBV2 and TRBJ1-4; 8 nucleotides line up with TRBD1. There are 16 residues in the CDR3. Germline-derived CDR1 and CDR2 are SNHLY and FYNNEI. In DNA, the CDR3 is TGTGCCAGCAGTGAGACAGGGGTTTATACTAATGGAAAACTGTTTTTT. It is translated as CASSETGVYTNGKLFF.

The rearrangement uses TRBV2 and TRBJ1-2; D is unresolved. Trimming stripped 4 bases from V and 8 bases from J, with 5 bases between. CDR3 length: 10 amino acids. Germline V gives CDR1 SNHLY, CDR2 FYNNEI. The CDR3 reads CASSGWGYTF. CDR3 bases: TGTGCCAGCAGTGGTTGGGGCTACACCTTC.

In this sample, this clonotype turned up many times. V gene TRBV2 combines with J gene TRBJ2-1, with 10 bases lining up with TRBD2. Germline trimming cut 7 bases from V and 4 bases from J; bases unmatched to any gene: 1. Germline lookup yields CDR1 SNHLY and CDR2 FYNNEI. The CDR3 sequence is 13 residues long. CDR3 loop: CASTTSGYNEQFF. CDR3 sequence (DNA): TGTGCCAGCACGACTAGCGGGTACAATGAGCAGTTCTTC.

This clonotype appeared many times. The chain carries TRBV7-9 and TRBJ2-5; TRBD2 agrees at 10 bases. The V segment lost 5 bases and the J segment 7 bases; nucleotides outside the gene matches: 13. The CDR3 has 16 residues. From germline, CDR1 is SEHNR and CDR2 FQNEAQ (reference sequence). The CDR3 nucleotides read TGTGCCAGCAGCCCTCAACAGCGGGAGGGCCGGGGGACCCAGTACTTC. Its protein product is CASSPQQREGRGTQYF. Using reference TRBV7-9 and TRBJ2-5 for the parts outside the CDR3, the full variable domain is DTGVSQNPRHKITKRGQNVTFRCDPISEHNRLYWYRQTLGQGPEFLTYFQNEAQLEKSRLLSDRFSAERPKGSFSTLEIQRTEQGDSAMYLCASSPQQREGRGTQYFGPGTRLLVL.

This clonotype was recorded at least ten times. The rearrangement uses TRBV10-3 and TRBJ1-1, with TRBD1 as a possible D gene (6 bases). CDR1 ENHRY and CDR2 SYGVKD come from the germline V gene. CDR3 length equals 15 residues. With 5 bases removed from V and 4 bases from J, the gap between germline ends came to 17 bases. The CDR3: CAISTRYRVGTEAFF. In DNA, the CDR3 is TGTGCCATCAGTACACGTTACAGGGTTGGCACTGAAGCTTTCTTT.

This clonotype was recorded once. The V and J genes are TRBV7-3 and TRBJ1-1, with D tentatively TRBD1 (5 bases). V was trimmed by 5 bases and J by 5 bases, leaving 12 bases between them. The V gene's germline CDR1 is SGHTA and CDR2 FQGTGA. This CDR3 comprises 13 residues. The CDR3 loop is CASSPGTKTEAFF. Written as DNA, the CDR3 is TGTGCCAGCAGCCCTGGGACGAAGACTGAAGCTTTCTTT.

This clonotype was counted only a few times. The chain couples TRBV9 to TRBJ1-4; unclear D gene. Germline CDR1 and CDR2: SGDLS and YYNGEE. The CDR3 is 15 amino acids. The V and J ends lost 0 bases and 0 bases respectively, with 6 bases between them. CDR3 sequence: CASSVGTATNEKLFF. The CDR3, as DNA: TGTGCCAGCAGCGTAGGAACTGCAACTAATGAAAAACTGTTTTTT.

This clonotype was counted at least ten times. For the CDR3, the DNA is TGTGCCAGCAGCTCATCTTCGGCGGGAGGGGGGGAGCTGTTTTTT. Its translation: CASSSSSAGGGELFF. This chain connects TRBV7-3 to TRBJ2-2; 9 nucleotides line up with TRBD2. CDR1 is SGHTA and CDR2 is FQGTGA in the germline V gene. After removal of 4 bases from V and 8 bases from J, the junction contained 8 bases not matched to a gene. This CDR3 comprises 15 residues. Using reference TRBV7-3 and TRBJ2-2 for the parts outside the CDR3, the full variable domain is GAGVSQTPSNKVTEKGKYVELRCDPISGHTALYWYRQSLGQGPEFLIYFQGTGAADDSGLPNDRFFAVRPEGSVSTLKIQRTERGDSAVYLCASSSSSAGGGELFFGEGSRLTVL.

This clonotype was picked up many times. The V gene is TRBV5-1, the J gene TRBJ1-2, with 7 bases aligning to TRBD1. With 2 bases clipped from V and 4 bases from J, the junction kept 5 bases outside the gene matches. CDR3 size: 14 residues. CDR1 SGHRS and CDR2 YFSETQ come from the germline V gene. The DNA for the CDR3 is TGCGCCAGCAGCTTCGGGACAGTGTTCTATGGCTACACCTTC. It specifies CASSFGTVFYGYTF.

The rearrangement uses TRBV20-1 and TRBJ2-3; 10 bases align to TRBD1. This CDR3 contains 17 residues. V shed 3 bases and J 0 bases; nucleotides not matched to a gene: 9. CDR1 DFQATT and CDR2 SNEGSKA come from the germline V gene (reference sequence). The CDR3 DNA sequence: TGCAGTGCTAGGACAGGGGGCGCGGGTGCTAGCACAGATACGCAGTATTTT. This gives the protein CSARTGGAGASTDTQYF.

This clonotype came up many times. The rearrangement uses TRBV29-1 and TRBJ2-1; 8 bases are shared with TRBD2. CDR1 SQVTM and CDR2 ANQGSEA come from the germline V gene. Germline trimming cut 6 bases from V and 3 bases from J; bases unmatched to any gene: 4. The CDR3 is made up of 13 amino acids. The CDR3 DNA follows: TGCAGCGTGCGGGAGGAGGGCTACAATGAGCAGTTCTTC. Translating gives CSVREEGYNEQFF.

This clonotype appeared a few times. A much larger clone sits a single nucleotide away, making a read error possible. The chain combines TRBV2 with TRBJ2-2; no reliable D call. Germline CDR1 and CDR2: SNHLY and FYNNEI. The CDR3 is 12 residues long. CDR3 residues: CVSSTNTGELFF. The CDR3 DNA reads as TGTGTCAGCAGTACGAACACCGGGGAGCTGTTTTTT.

This clonotype was seen ten or more times. The chain links TRBV3-1 to TRBJ2-7, with a possible D match to TRBD1 (6 bases). V lost 5 bases and J 2 bases, leaving 13 bases between the germline ends. The CDR3 is 14 residues long. Looked up from germline, CDR1 is LGHDT and CDR2 is YNNKEL (reference sequence). In DNA, the CDR3 is TGTGCCAGCAGCTCTTCAGGGGTCACCTACGAGCAGTACTTC. Protein: CASSSSGVTYEQYF.

This chain connects TRBV4-3 to TRBJ1-6; TRBD1 might be the D (5 bases). The CDR3 is 13 amino acids. V was shortened by 0 bases and J by 14 bases, with 11 bases between the two germline ends. Germline CDR1 LGHNA, CDR2 YSLEER. CDR3 amino acids: CASSQEDSLALHF. The CDR3 coding sequence is TGCGCCAGCAGCCAAGAAGACAGCTTGGCCCTCCACTTT.

V is TRBV10-1 and J is TRBJ1-1; the match to TRBD1 covers 8 bases. Trimming at V came to 3 bases and at J to 2 bases, leaving 11 bases not matched to a gene. The germline gives CDR1 WNHNN, CDR2 SYGVQD (reference sequence). The CDR3 length is 17 residues. CDR3 sequence (DNA): TGCGCCAGCAGTGATAAGACAGGGGATTGGGGTAACACTGAAGCTTTCTTT. Translated, it gives CASSDKTGDWGNTEAFF.

The sample holds many counts of this clonotype. The chain links TRBV7-9 to TRBJ1-1; the D is unclear. CDR3 length: 15 amino acids. Trimming stripped 4 bases from V and 3 bases from J, with 15 bases between. CDR1 and CDR2 from the germline V gene are SEHNR and FQNEAQ (reference sequence). CDR3 nucleotides: TGTGCCAGCAGCTCGAGACGGGGATCCGACACTGAAGCTTTCTTT. Its translation: CASSSRRGSDTEAFF.